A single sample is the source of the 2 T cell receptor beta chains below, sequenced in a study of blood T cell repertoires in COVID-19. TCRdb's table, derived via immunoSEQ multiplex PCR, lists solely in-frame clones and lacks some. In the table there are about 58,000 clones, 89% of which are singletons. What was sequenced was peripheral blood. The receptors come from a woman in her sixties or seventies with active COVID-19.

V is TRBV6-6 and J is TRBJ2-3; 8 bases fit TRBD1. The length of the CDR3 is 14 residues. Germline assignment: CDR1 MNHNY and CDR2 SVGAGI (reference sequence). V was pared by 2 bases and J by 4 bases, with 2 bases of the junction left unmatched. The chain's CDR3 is CASSYDRGADTQYF. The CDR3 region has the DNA TGTGCCAGCAGTTACGACAGGGGTGCAGATACGCAGTATTTT.

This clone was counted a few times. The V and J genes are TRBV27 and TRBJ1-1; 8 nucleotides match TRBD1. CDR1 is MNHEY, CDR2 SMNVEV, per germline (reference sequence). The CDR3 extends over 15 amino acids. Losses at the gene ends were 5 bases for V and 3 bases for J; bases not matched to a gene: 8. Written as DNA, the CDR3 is TGTGCCAGCAGTCTCGGACAGGGTTCTTACACTGAAGCTTTCTTT. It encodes CASSLGQGSYTEAFF.